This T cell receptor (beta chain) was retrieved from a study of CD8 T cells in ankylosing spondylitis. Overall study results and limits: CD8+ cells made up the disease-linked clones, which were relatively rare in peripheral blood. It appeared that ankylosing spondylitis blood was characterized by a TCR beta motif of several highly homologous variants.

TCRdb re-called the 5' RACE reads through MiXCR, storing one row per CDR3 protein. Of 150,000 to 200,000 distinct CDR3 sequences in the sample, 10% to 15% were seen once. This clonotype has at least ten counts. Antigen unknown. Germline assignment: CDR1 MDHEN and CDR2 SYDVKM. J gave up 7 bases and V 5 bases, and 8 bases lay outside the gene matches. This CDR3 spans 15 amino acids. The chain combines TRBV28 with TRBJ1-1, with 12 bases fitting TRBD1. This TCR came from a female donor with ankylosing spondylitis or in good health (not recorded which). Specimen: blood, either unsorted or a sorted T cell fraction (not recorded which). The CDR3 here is CASSTPGQGAFEAFF. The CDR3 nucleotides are TGTGCCAGCAGTACACCGGGACAGGGGGCGTTTGAAGCTTTCTTT.